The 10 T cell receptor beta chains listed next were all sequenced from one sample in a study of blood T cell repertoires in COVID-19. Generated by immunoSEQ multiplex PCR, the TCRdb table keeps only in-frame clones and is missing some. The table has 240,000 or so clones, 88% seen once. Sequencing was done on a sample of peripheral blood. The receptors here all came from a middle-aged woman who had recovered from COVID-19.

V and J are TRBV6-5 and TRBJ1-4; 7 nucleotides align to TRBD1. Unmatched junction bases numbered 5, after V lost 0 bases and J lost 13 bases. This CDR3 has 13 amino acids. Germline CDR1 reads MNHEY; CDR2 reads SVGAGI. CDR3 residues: CASSYSEGARLFF. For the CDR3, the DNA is TGTGCCAGCAGTTACTCGGAGGGGGCCAGACTGTTTTTT.

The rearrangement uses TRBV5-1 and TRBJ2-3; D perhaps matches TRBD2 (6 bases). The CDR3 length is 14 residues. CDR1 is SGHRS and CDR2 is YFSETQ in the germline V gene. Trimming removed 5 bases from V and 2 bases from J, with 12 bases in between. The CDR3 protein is CASRGGTVTDTQYF. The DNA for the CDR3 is TGCGCCAGCAGAGGAGGGACTGTCACAGATACGCAGTATTTT.

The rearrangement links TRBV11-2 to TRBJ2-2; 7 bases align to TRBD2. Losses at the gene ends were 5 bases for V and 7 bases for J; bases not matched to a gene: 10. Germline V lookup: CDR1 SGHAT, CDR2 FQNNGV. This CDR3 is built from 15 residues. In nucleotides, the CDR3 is TGTGCCAGCAGCCCCCCGGCGGGAGTGGTCGGGGAGCTGTTTTTT. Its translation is CASSPPAGVVGELFF.

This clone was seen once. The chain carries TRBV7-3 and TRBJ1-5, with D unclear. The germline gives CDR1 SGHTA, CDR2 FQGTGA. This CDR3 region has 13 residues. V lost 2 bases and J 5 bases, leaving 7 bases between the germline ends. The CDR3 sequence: CASSLAAYQPQHF. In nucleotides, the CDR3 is TGTGCCAGCAGCTTAGCGGCGTATCAGCCCCAGCATTTT.

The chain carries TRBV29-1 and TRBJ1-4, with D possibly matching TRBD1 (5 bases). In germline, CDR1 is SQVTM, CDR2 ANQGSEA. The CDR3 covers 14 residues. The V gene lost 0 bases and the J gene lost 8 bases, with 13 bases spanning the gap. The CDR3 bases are TGCAGCGTTGAAGATAATACCCGGGGGGAAAAACTGTTTTTT. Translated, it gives CSVEDNTRGEKLFF.

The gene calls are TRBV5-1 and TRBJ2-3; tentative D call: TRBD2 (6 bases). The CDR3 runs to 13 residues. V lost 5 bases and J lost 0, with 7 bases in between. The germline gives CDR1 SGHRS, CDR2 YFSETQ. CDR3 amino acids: CASRGGSTDTQYF. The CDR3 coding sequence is TGCGCCAGCAGGGGGGGTAGCACAGATACGCAGTATTTT.

In nucleotides, the CDR3 is TGTGCCTGGAGAGGACAGGGGAACCAATACAATGAGCAGTTCTTC. Protein: CAWRGQGNQYNEQFF. The chain has TRBV30 and TRBJ2-1; 9 bases agree with TRBD1. The CDR3 totals 15 residues. V lost 3 bases to trimming and J lost 4 bases; unmatched junction nucleotides: 7. Looked up from germline, CDR1 is GTSNPN and CDR2 is SVGIG (reference sequence).

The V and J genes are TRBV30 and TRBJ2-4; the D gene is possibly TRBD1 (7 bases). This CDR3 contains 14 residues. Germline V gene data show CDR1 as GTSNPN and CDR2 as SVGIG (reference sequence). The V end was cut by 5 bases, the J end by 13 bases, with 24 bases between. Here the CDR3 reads CAWGGGTGTAAQYF. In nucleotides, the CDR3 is TGTGCCTGGGGAGGGGGCACCGGGACAGCTGCCCAGTACTTC.

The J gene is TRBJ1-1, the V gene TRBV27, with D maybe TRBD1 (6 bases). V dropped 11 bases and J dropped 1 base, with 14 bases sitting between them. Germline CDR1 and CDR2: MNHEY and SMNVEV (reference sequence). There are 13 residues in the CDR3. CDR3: CASRGGANTEAFF. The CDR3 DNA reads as TGTGCCTCCCGGGGGGGGGCGAACACTGAAGCTTTCTTT.

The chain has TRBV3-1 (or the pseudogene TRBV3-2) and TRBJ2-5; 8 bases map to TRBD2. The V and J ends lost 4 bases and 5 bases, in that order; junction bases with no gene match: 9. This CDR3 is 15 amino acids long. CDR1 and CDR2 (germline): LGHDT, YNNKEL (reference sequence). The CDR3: CASSLLAGGPETQYF. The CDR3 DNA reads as TGTGCCAGCAGCCTCCTGGCGGGGGGCCCCGAGACCCAGTACTTC.